The rows below give T cell receptor beta chains drawn from one sample of a study of vaccination and CD4 T cells after COVID-19. No antigen is known for these receptors. TCRdb called the PCR reads again in MiXCR, with one record for every CDR3 protein. The table lists 10,000 to 15,000 distinct CDR3 sequences, 70% to 80% of them singletons. The source material was CD4+ T cells from blood, cultured in vitro. The receptors stem from a human donor who had recovered from COVID-19. CDR3s include the opening cysteine and the closing phenylalanine or tryptophan. A D gene is named only where the DNA matches it firmly. A row's size may be missing; if present it is once, few, many or a size class.

cdr3_nt cdr3_aa clone_size d_call j_call v_call
TGTGCCAGCAGCCCTACAGAGTTAGCCACTGAAGCTTTCTTT CASSPTELATEAFF NA NA TRBJ1-1 TRBV7-9
TGTGCCAGTAGTATAGATACTAGCGGGAGGTATGAGCAGTTCTTC CASSIDTSGRYEQFF NA TRBD2 TRBJ2-1 TRBV19
TGTGCCACCAGGGACACTAGCGGCTCCTACGAGCAGTACTTC CATRDTSGSYEQYF NA TRBD2 TRBJ2-7 TRBV6-1
TGTGCCAGCAGCGTTAGCGGGAGTGTCGGGGAGCTGTTTTTT CASSVSGSVGELFF NA TRBD2 TRBJ2-2 TRBV6-2/TRBV6-3
TGTGCCAGCAGTTTAACGGGGGCAAGGAATCAGCCCCAGCATTTT CASSLTGARNQPQHF few NA TRBJ1-5 TRBV28
TGTGCCTGGAGTGGGGCTGGCAATCAGCCCCAGCATTTT CAWSGAGNQPQHF once NA TRBJ1-5 TRBV30
TGTGCCAGCAGCCTAACGTGGGGCGGCTACGAGCAGTACTTC CASSLTWGGYEQYF NA NA TRBJ2-7 TRBV12-3/TRBV12-4
TGTGCCAGCAGCTTACTTGTGGAGGGGTTCTATGGCTACACCTTC CASSLLVEGFYGYTF NA NA TRBJ1-2 TRBV7-2
TGTGCCAGCAGTTTACGCCGGAATGAAGCTTTCTTT CASSLRRNEAFF NA NA TRBJ1-1 TRBV12-3/TRBV12-4
TGTGCCAGCAGTTCCCCGGGGAGCGGGAGTGGTGAGACCCAGTACTTC CASSSPGSGSGETQYF NA TRBD2 TRBJ2-5 TRBV6-5
TGTGCCAGCAGCGGATACTCCTACAATGAGCAGTTCTTC CASSGYSYNEQFF NA NA TRBJ2-1 TRBV6-1
TGTGCCAGCAGTGCCACCGGGACTAGCGGTTACACGCAGTATTTT CASSATGTSGYTQYF NA TRBD2 TRBJ2-3 TRBV12-3/TRBV12-4
TGTGCCACCAGTGACCCGGGGACATCTGGGTCCCCCTACGAGCAGTACTTC CATSDPGTSGSPYEQYF NA NA TRBJ2-7 TRBV24-1
TGTGCCAGCAGCTTAGGGCAGCCGACCACCTATGGCTACACCTTC CASSLGQPTTYGYTF once NA TRBJ1-2 TRBV7-2
TGTGCCAGCAGCCTGCAGGGGACTAGCGCTTACTACGAGCAGCACTTC CASSLQGTSAYYEQHF NA TRBD2 TRBJ2-7 TRBV6-1
TGTGCCAGCAGCTTAAGTGCTACTAATTCACCCCTCCACTTT CASSLSATNSPLHF NA NA TRBJ1-6 TRBV11-2
TGTGCCAGCAGCAGAGCAGGGCCACAGACCCAGTACTTC CASSRAGPQTQYF NA NA TRBJ2-5 TRBV7-2
TGCAGTGCCCCCAGGGACCTGCAAGCCAAAAACATTCAGTACTTC CSAPRDLQAKNIQYF NA NA TRBJ2-4 TRBV20-1
TGTGCCAGCAGTTTCCGCCCCCCATATGGCTACACCTTC CASSFRPPYGYTF NA NA TRBJ1-2 TRBV28
TGTGCCAGCAGCAGGGACAGATTTGGCTACACCTTC CASSRDRFGYTF NA TRBD1 TRBJ1-2 TRBV5-4
TGTGCCAGCAGCTTTGACAGGGGGATTGATGGCTACACCTTC CASSFDRGIDGYTF NA TRBD1 TRBJ1-2 TRBV5-4
TGTGCCACCAGCAGATCCGGGACTTACGGCACAGATACGCAGTATTTT CATSRSGTYGTDTQYF NA NA TRBJ2-3 TRBV15
TGTGCCACCAGCAGAACATACGGTGAAAAACTGTTTTTT CATSRTYGEKLFF NA NA TRBJ1-4 TRBV15
TGTGCCACCAGCGGGCGGATCGGGACAGGGCCTGATCAGCCCCAGCATTTT CATSGRIGTGPDQPQHF NA TRBD1 TRBJ1-5 TRBV15
TGTGCCAGCAGGCCGGCGACGGCTTGGAACACTGAAGCTTTCTTT CASRPATAWNTEAFF medium-sized NA TRBJ1-1 TRBV28
TGTGCCAGTAGTCAATTCAGGGGCGGGCCGAATACGGAGCAGTTCTTC CASSQFRGGPNTEQFF few NA TRBJ2-1 TRBV19
TGTGCCAGCAGCTTACAACAGGGGGCTTGGGGCTACACCTTC CASSLQQGAWGYTF NA TRBD1 TRBJ1-2 TRBV9
TGTGCCACCAGCAGAGATTATGGCTACACCTTC CATSRDYGYTF NA NA TRBJ1-2 TRBV15
TGCAGTGCCGGACAGGGAAACTCTGGAAACACCATATATTTT CSAGQGNSGNTIYF NA TRBD1 TRBJ1-3 TRBV20-1
TGTGCCAGCAGCTTAGTTGGGGGGCACACTGAAGCTTTCTTT CASSLVGGHTEAFF once NA TRBJ1-1 TRBV7-9
TGTGCCAGCAGTCTGACAGGGTTCGAGCAGTACTTC CASSLTGFEQYF NA TRBD1 TRBJ2-7 TRBV6-1
TGCGCCAGCAGCCCCCCGGACAGAAGTAGCAATCAGCCCCAGCATTTT CASSPPDRSSNQPQHF NA NA TRBJ1-5 TRBV4-1
TGCAGTGCTACGGAGAGTACTAACTATGGCTACACCTTC CSATESTNYGYTF few NA TRBJ1-2 TRBV20-1
TGTGCCAGCAGTGATCAGGTCGATCAGCCCCAGCATTTT CASSDQVDQPQHF NA NA TRBJ1-5 TRBV6-1
TGTGCCAGCAGCTTAGTAGGGCCGAAGAACACTGAAGCTTTCTTT CASSLVGPKNTEAFF once NA TRBJ1-1 TRBV11-2
TGTGCCAGCGGGCAGGGATATAATTCACCCCTCCACTTT CASGQGYNSPLHF NA NA TRBJ1-6 TRBV27
TGCAGTGCTCCCCCCCCGGACAGGGGGCGAATGCAGCCCCAGCATTTT CSAPPPDRGRMQPQHF NA TRBD1 TRBJ1-5 TRBV20-1
TGTGCCACCAGCGGACAGGACGGCTCCTATAATTCACCCCTCCACTTT CATSGQDGSYNSPLHF NA TRBD1 TRBJ1-6 TRBV15
TGTGCCAGCAGTGTAAACAGGGGGCAAGAGACCCAGTACTTC CASSVNRGQETQYF NA TRBD1 TRBJ2-5 TRBV6-1
TGCAGTGCCAGACCGGGAGGGATTGACACCATATATTTT CSARPGGIDTIYF NA NA TRBJ1-3 TRBV20-1
TGTGCCAGCAGTTTACCAAATCAGCCCCAGCATTTT CASSLPNQPQHF NA NA TRBJ1-5 TRBV28
TGTGCCACGATCGGGAGTACCGGGGAGCTGTTTTTT CATIGSTGELFF few NA TRBJ2-2 TRBV24-1